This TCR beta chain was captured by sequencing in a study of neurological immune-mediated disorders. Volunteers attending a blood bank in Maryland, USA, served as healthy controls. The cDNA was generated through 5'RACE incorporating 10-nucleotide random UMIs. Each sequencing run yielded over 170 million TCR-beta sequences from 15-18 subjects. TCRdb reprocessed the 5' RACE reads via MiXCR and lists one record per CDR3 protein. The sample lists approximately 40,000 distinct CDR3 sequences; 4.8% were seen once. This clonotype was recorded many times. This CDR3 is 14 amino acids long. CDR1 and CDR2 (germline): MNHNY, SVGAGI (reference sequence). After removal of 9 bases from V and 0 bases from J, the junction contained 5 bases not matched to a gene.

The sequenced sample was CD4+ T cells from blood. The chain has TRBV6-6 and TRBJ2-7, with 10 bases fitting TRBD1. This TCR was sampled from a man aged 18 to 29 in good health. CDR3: CASTRDRGSYEQYF. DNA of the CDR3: TGTGCCAGTACCCGGGACAGGGGCTCCTACGAGCAGTACTTC.